A single sample is the source of the 29 T cell receptor beta chains below, sequenced in a study of blood T cell repertoires in COVID-19. Using immunoSEQ multiplex PCR, the repertoire was profiled, and TCRdb retains in-frame clones only, with some absent. The sample shows about 150,000 clones, about 80% of them seen only once. Sequenced material: peripheral blood. The receptors shown here come from a woman aged 55-69 years with acute or convalescent COVID-19.

The V call is TRBV19, the J call TRBJ1-2; TRBD1 matches 8 bases. This CDR3 has 17 residues. Trimming at V came to 3 bases and at J to 2 bases, leaving 11 bases not matched to a gene. Germline V gene data show CDR1 as LNHDA and CDR2 as SQIVND (reference sequence). CDR3 DNA sequence: TGTGCCAGTAGTATCTCTTCGACAGGGGCCTTGAACTATGGCTACACCTTC. Protein: CASSISSTGALNYGYTF. Combining the CDR3 with reference TRBV19 and TRBJ1-2 gives the whole variable domain DGGITQSPKYLFRKEGQNVTLSCEQNLNHDAMYWYRQDPGQGLRLIYYSQIVNDFQKGDIAEGYSVSREKKESFPLTVTSAQKNPTAFYLCASSISSTGALNYGYTFGSGTRLTVV.

The chain has TRBV9 and TRBJ2-2; 7 bases are shared with TRBD1. The CDR3 is made up of 15 amino acids. The V gene end was trimmed by 1 base and the J gene end by 2 bases; junction bases not matched to a gene: 2. Germline CDR1 is SGDLS and CDR2 is YYNGEE. In nucleotides, the CDR3 is TGTGCCAGCAGCGTAAGGGGGCCCAACACCGGGGAGCTGTTTTTT. It codes for CASSVRGPNTGELFF.

The chain carries TRBV7-9 and TRBJ1-4; D perhaps matches TRBD1 (6 bases). Germline V gene lookup returns CDR1 SEHNR and CDR2 FQNEAQ (reference sequence). V lost 3 bases and J 7 bases, leaving 15 bases between the germline ends. The CDR3 spans 15 residues. Written as DNA, the CDR3 is TGTGCCAGCAGCTTTACACAGGGTTTGGGTGAAAAACTGTTTTTT. Its protein is CASSFTQGLGEKLFF.

The V call is TRBV15, the J call TRBJ2-3; TRBD2 matches at 7 bases. The CDR3 length is 15 residues. Germline loops: CDR1 LNHNV, CDR2 YYDKDF (reference sequence). The V gene end was trimmed by 5 bases and the J gene end by 5 bases; junction bases not matched to a gene: 10. CDR3 loop: CATSGSGEPGDTQYF. In nucleotides, the CDR3 is TGTGCCACCAGCGGGAGCGGGGAACCGGGAGATACGCAGTATTTT.

A single count supports this clone. The CDR3 nucleotides are TGTGCCAGCAGCTTAGGGGGGACACCCGCGAACACCGGGGAGCTGTTTTTT. The encoded protein is CASSLGGTPANTGELFF. The V gene is TRBV13, the J gene TRBJ2-2, with D tentatively TRBD1 (6 bases). CDR3 length: 17 amino acids. V lost 0 bases, J lost 0 bases, and 11 bases lay in between. Germline V gene lookup returns CDR1 PRHDT and CDR2 FYEKMQ (reference sequence).

The gene calls are TRBV6-5 and TRBJ2-2; maybe TRBD2 (7 bases). The CDR3 spans 15 residues. In germline, CDR1 is MNHEY, CDR2 SVGAGI. With 5 bases removed from V and 5 bases from J, the gap between germline ends came to 15 bases. The DNA for the CDR3 is TGTGCCAGCAGTCTGGGGGGGGCGGGGACCGGGGAGCTGTTTTTT. Protein sequence: CASSLGGAGTGELFF.

The chain uses TRBV28 and TRBJ1-2; 12 bases line up with TRBD1. The CDR3 contains 15 residues. In germline, CDR1 is MDHEN, CDR2 SYDVKM. With V trimmed by 3 bases and J by 6 bases, 5 bases remained unmatched. CDR3 coding DNA: TGTGCCAGCAGTTTGGGGGGACAGGGGGCTCATGGCTACACCTTC. Amino acid sequence: CASSLGGQGAHGYTF.

The chain has TRBV11-2 and TRBJ1-6, with 8 bases identical to TRBD1. J gave up 9 bases and V 1 base, and 11 bases lay outside the gene matches. This CDR3 contains 17 residues. Germline V gene sequence: CDR1 SGHAT, CDR2 FQNNGV. The CDR3: CASSLGTGQGGRSPLHF. Here the CDR3 DNA reads TGTGCCAGCAGCTTAGGTACCGGACAGGGAGGACGTTCACCCCTCCACTTT.

The V call is TRBV2, the J call TRBJ2-7, with D perhaps matching TRBD2 (6 bases). V was pared by 6 bases and J by 3 bases, with 15 bases between. Per germline, CDR1 SNHLY and CDR2 FYNNEI. This CDR3 is built from 14 residues. CDR3 bases: TGTGCCAGCAGCCACGGGACTTTAAACTACGAGCAGTACGTC. This sequence encodes CASSHGTLNYEQYV.

The gene calls are TRBV9 and TRBJ1-1; D is possibly TRBD1 (5 bases). Germline V CDR1 and CDR2: SGDLS, YYNGEE. V gave up 7 bases and J gave up 4 bases, with 20 bases separating them. The CDR3 runs 15 residues. For the CDR3, the DNA is TGTGCCAGCGGCCAAGTTAAGGGGCCCGGCACTGAAGCTTTCTTT. Translation gives CASGQVKGPGTEAFF.

The gene calls are TRBV23-1 and TRBJ1-5; the D gene is possibly TRBD1 (6 bases). Being an ORF, TRBV23-1 has a function that is uncertain. This CDR3 has 17 residues. V was cut by 0 bases and J by 2 bases, with 14 bases left in between. CDR3 sequence: CASSQSEQGRGNQPQHF. The CDR3, as DNA: TGCGCCAGCAGTCAATCCGAACAGGGAAGAGGCAATCAGCCCCAGCATTTT.

The chain has TRBV7-2 and TRBJ1-2, with TRBD1 identical over 9 bases. The CDR3 consists of 16 residues. Germline lookup yields CDR1 SGHTA and CDR2 FQGNSA. The ends lost 1 base at V and 3 bases at J; junction bases unmatched: 6. The CDR3: CASSLGGGQGYYGYTF. Written as DNA, the CDR3 is TGTGCCAGCAGCTTAGGAGGGGGACAGGGATACTATGGCTACACCTTC.

In regard to this clone: Other DNA variants within this sample encode the same CDR3. J is TRBJ2-5 and V is TRBV3-1 (or the pseudogene TRBV3-2); unclear D gene. Trimming stripped 1 base from V and 5 bases from J, with 5 bases between. Germline CDR1 is LGHDT and CDR2 is YNNKEL (reference sequence). There are 12 residues in the CDR3. This CDR3 is CASSQVIETQYF. DNA for the CDR3: TGTGCCAGCAGCCAAGTTATCGAGACCCAGTACTTC.

The V gene is TRBV18, the J gene TRBJ2-7, with D perhaps TRBD2 (5 bases). Germline loops: CDR1 KGHSH, CDR2 LQKENI. The V end was cut by 5 bases, the J end by 0 bases, with 11 bases between. The CDR3 runs 14 residues. CDR3 bases: TGTGCCAGCTCAAGCCCGGGAACCTCCTACGAGCAGTACTTC. Translated: CASSSPGTSYEQYF.

In its sample, this clone was seen once. The chain employs TRBV6-5 and TRBJ2-7; 8 bases match TRBD1. Trimming took 7 bases from V and 1 from J; bases not matched to a gene: 9. This CDR3 contains 15 residues. Germline-derived CDR1 and CDR2 are MNHEY and SVGAGI. The CDR3, as DNA: TGTGCCAGCAAAGAGGACCGGGACAGGTCCTACGAGCAGTACTTC. It codes for CASKEDRDRSYEQYF.

The V call is TRBV25-1, the J call TRBJ1-2; possibly TRBD1 for D (5 bases). Germline values: CDR1 MGHDK, CDR2 SYGVNS. The CDR3 covers 14 residues. The ends were cut back, 6 bases at V and 8 bases at J, with 19 bases in the middle. CDR3 DNA sequence: TGTGCCAGCAGCGGCGGTCGGGGGGTTGAAGGCTACACCTTC. This codes for CASSGGRGVEGYTF.

This chain uses TRBV11-3 with TRBJ1-3; tentatively, D is TRBD1 (5 bases). The V end lost 3 bases, the J end lost 7 bases, and 16 bases lay between the germline ends. The V gene's germline CDR1 is SGHNT and CDR2 YENEEA. There are 15 residues in the CDR3. CDR3 amino acids: CASSLQGERGNTIYF. The CDR3 region has the DNA TGTGCCAGCAGCTTGCAGGGAGAACGGGGGAACACCATATATTTT.

The V call is TRBV2, the J call TRBJ2-2; TRBD1 matches at 9 bases. After removal of 4 bases from V and 3 bases from J, the junction contained 6 bases not matched to a gene. Germline loops: CDR1 SNHLY, CDR2 FYNNEI. This CDR3 is 16 amino acids long. CDR3 nucleotide sequence: TGTGCCAGCAGTGCACAGGGGGCGAGTGACACCGGGGAGCTGTTTTTT. It specifies CASSAQGASDTGELFF.

This chain uses TRBV10-2 with TRBJ2-7, with D perhaps TRBD2 (5 bases). With 6 bases removed from V and 2 bases from J, the gap between germline ends came to 14 bases. The CDR3 sequence is 14 residues long. The germline V gene has CDR1 WSHSY and CDR2 SAAADI. The CDR3 loop reads CASRVGNGAYEQYF. In nucleotides, the CDR3 is TGCGCCAGCAGGGTCGGGAACGGGGCCTACGAGCAGTACTTC.

V and J are TRBV5-1 and TRBJ1-1; TRBD1 aligns across 9 bases. The J segment lost 0 bases and the V segment lost 2 bases, leaving 5 bases of the junction unmatched. Germline V gene sequence: CDR1 SGHRS, CDR2 YFSETQ. The CDR3 is made up of 16 amino acids. CDR3: CASSLHRGPMNTEAFF. CDR3 nucleotide sequence: TGCGCCAGCAGCTTACACAGGGGGCCAATGAACACTGAAGCTTTCTTT.

This sequence joins TRBV28 and TRBJ2-3, with 9 bases identical to TRBD2. The CDR3 is 18 residues long. Germline lookup yields CDR1 MDHEN and CDR2 SYDVKM. V lost 5 bases to trimming and J lost 6 bases; unmatched junction nucleotides: 18. This chain's CDR3 is CASSPRSGVAGDRDTQYF. The DNA for the CDR3 is TGTGCCAGCAGTCCGCGGAGCGGGGTAGCGGGGGACCGGGATACGCAGTATTTT.

V is TRBV18 and J is TRBJ1-1; 8 bases align to TRBD1. There are 13 residues in the CDR3. After removal of 5 bases from V and 6 bases from J, the junction contained 5 bases not matched to a gene. Germline loops: CDR1 KGHSH, CDR2 LQKENI. CDR3 nucleotides: TGTGCCAGCTCAACCACAGGGGGACCTGAAGCTTTCTTT. Protein product: CASSTTGGPEAFF.

As regards this clone: The germline gene is not matched at one end of the junction; a read error may be the cause. The CDR3 DNA reads TGTGCCAGCTCACCACGGACTAGCGGCACAGATACGCGGTATTTT. It translates to CASSPRTSGTDTRYF. The chain couples TRBV18 to TRBJ2-3, with 10 bases matching TRBD2. The CDR3 has 15 amino acids. Germline V gene data show CDR1 as KGHSH and CDR2 as LQKENI. Based on the CDR3 plus reference TRBV18 and TRBJ2-3, the full variable domain is NAGVMQNPRHLVRRRGQEARLRCSPMKGHSHVYWYRQLPEEGLKFMVYLQKENIIDESGMPKERFSAEFPKEGPSILRIQQVVRGDSAAYFCASSPRTSGTDTRYFGPGTRLTVL.

This sequence joins TRBV7-3 and TRBJ2-1; no reliable D call. This CDR3 contains 14 residues. Germline lookup yields CDR1 SGHTA and CDR2 FQGTGA. V was shortened by 5 bases and J by 1 base, with 9 bases between the two germline ends. CDR3 sequence: CASSPDGSYNEQFF. CDR3 DNA sequence: TGTGCCAGCAGCCCAGACGGGTCCTACAATGAGCAGTTCTTC.

The chain uses TRBV4-2 and TRBJ2-5, with 8 positions matching TRBD2. The CDR3 consists of 15 residues. Looked up from germline, CDR1 is LGHNA and CDR2 is YNFKEQ. Losses at the gene ends were 8 bases for V and 0 bases for J; bases not matched to a gene: 8. The CDR3 protein is CASRIAGNYQETQYF. CDR3 DNA: TGTGCCAGCCGAATAGCGGGGAACTACCAAGAGACCCAGTACTTC.

V usage is TRBV5-1 and J usage is TRBJ2-4; possibly TRBD1 for D (6 bases). Germline assignment: CDR1 SGHRS and CDR2 YFSETQ. V was clipped by 0 bases and J by 1 base, with 17 bases between them. The CDR3 is made up of 18 amino acids. The CDR3 loop reads CASSLAGQGLGAKNIQYF. The CDR3 DNA is TGCGCCAGCAGCTTGGCCGGTCAGGGGTTGGGGGCCAAAAACATTCAGTACTTC.

This clone was found once. This chain links TRBV5-8 with TRBJ1-1, with D uncertain. This CDR3 region has 13 residues. The V end was cut by 3 bases, the J end by 4 bases, with 10 bases between. Germline V gene lookup returns CDR1 SGHTS and CDR2 YDEGEE. The CDR3 DNA follows: TGTGCCAGCAGCTGGTCCCCCGGCACTGAAGCTTTCTTT. Its translation: CASSWSPGTEAFF.

The rearrangement joins TRBV6-6 to TRBJ2-7, with D tentatively TRBD2 (5 bases). CDR3 length: 14 amino acids. V was pared by 0 bases and J by 6 bases, with 12 bases between. Per germline, CDR1 MNHNY and CDR2 SVGAGI (reference sequence). CDR3 in DNA: TGTGCCAGCAGTTACTCGGGGAGTCTAGGCGAGCAGTACGTC. This sequence encodes CASSYSGSLGEQYV.

The rearrangement joins TRBV6-5 to TRBJ1-4; TRBD1 is a possible D gene (5 bases). Looked up from germline, CDR1 is MNHEY and CDR2 is SVGAGI. The CDR3 length is 15 residues. V was shortened by 0 bases and J by 5 bases, with 10 bases between the two germline ends. The CDR3 DNA is TGTGCCAGCAGTTACTCGAGGACATGGAATGAAAAACTGTTTTTT. Protein: CASSYSRTWNEKLFF.